The 8 T cell receptor beta chains below come from one sample, sequenced in a study of blood T cell repertoires in COVID-19. Measured with immunoSEQ multiplex PCR; TCRdb has only the in-frame clones, and not every one. The sample lists around 360,000 clones, 87% seen once, with 1.9% in the top ten. Sequencing input: PBMCs or T cells enriched from blood (not recorded which). These TCRs come from a man aged 40-49 years in a cohort exposed to, infected with or recovered from COVID-19 (not recorded which).

V is TRBV28 and J is TRBJ2-7; no clear D gene. Germline loops: CDR1 MDHEN, CDR2 SYDVKM. This CDR3 contains 16 residues. V shed 3 bases and J shed 5 bases, with 20 bases lying between them. The CDR3 nucleotides are TGTGCCAGCAGTTTTCTACCACCGCCCACGATCCACGAGCAGTACTTC. This gives the protein CASSFLPPPTIHEQYF. Supplemented by reference TRBV28 and TRBJ2-7, the full variable domain reads DVKVTQSSRYLVKRTGEKVFLECVQDMDHENMFWYRQDPGLGLRLIYFSYDVKMKEKGDIPEGYSVSREKKERFSLILESASTNQTSMYLCASSFLPPPTIHEQYFGPGTRLTVT.

The rearrangement joins TRBV2 to TRBJ1-6, with no clear D. Germline values: CDR1 SNHLY, CDR2 FYNNEI. V dropped 4 bases and J dropped 0 bases, with 10 bases sitting between them. This CDR3 contains 16 residues. The CDR3 DNA reads as TGTGCCAGCAGTGTTCGCGAAAACTCCTATAATTCACCCCTCCACTTT. This codes for CASSVRENSYNSPLHF.

Notes on this clone: This specimen includes other DNA sequences encoding the same CDR3. The chain links TRBV7-8 to TRBJ2-7; 8 nucleotides match TRBD1. CDR1 is SGHVS, CDR2 FQNEAQ, per germline. The CDR3 totals 18 residues. Unmatched junction bases numbered 20, after V lost 5 bases and J lost 5 bases. The CDR3 protein is CASSLTPWPRDRGHEQYF. The DNA of the CDR3 is TGTGCCAGCAGCCTAACCCCCTGGCCCCGCGACAGGGGCCACGAGCAGTACTTC.

The genes are TRBV9 and TRBJ2-3; 8 nucleotides agree with TRBD2. This CDR3 comprises 21 residues. Germline lookup yields CDR1 SGDLS and CDR2 YYNGEE. V was pared by 6 bases and J by 4 bases, with 28 bases of the junction left unmatched. The CDR3 protein is CASTAGIGSSGRSLAADTQYF. The DNA of the CDR3 is TGTGCCAGCACCGCCGGTATAGGATCAAGCGGGAGATCCCTAGCAGCAGATACGCAGTATTTT.

CDR3 in DNA: TGTGCCAGCAGACAAGCGAGACAAGAGACCCAGTACTTC. Its protein product is CASRQARQETQYF. The rearrangement joins TRBV2 to TRBJ2-5, with D unclear. The CDR3 sequence is 13 residues long. Trimming pared 6 bases from V and 2 bases from J, leaving 10 bases between. Germline-derived CDR1 and CDR2 are SNHLY and FYNNEI.

The chain combines TRBV6-4 with TRBJ2-1, with 7 bases that match TRBD1. The CDR3 has 19 amino acids. Germline CDR1 reads MRHNA; CDR2 reads SNTAGT. V trimming: 2 bases; J trimming: 6 bases; junction bases outside the gene matches: 19. The CDR3 DNA reads TGTGCCAGCAGTGACAGGGACAGAGAGGTACCCCTCCCCTCCAATGAGCAGTTCTTC. This gives the protein CASSDRDREVPLPSNEQFF.

This clone showed up just a few times. The chain has TRBV12-5 and TRBJ2-2, with a weak D call TRBD2 (5 bases). Germline loops: CDR1 LGHNT, CDR2 FRNRAP. The CDR3 sequence is 12 residues long. With 6 bases removed from V and 7 bases from J, the gap between germline ends came to 9 bases. The CDR3 DNA sequence: TGTGCTAGTGGCCGAGAGGGCGGGGAGCTGTTTTTT. This gives the protein CASGREGGELFF.

The V call is TRBV5-1, the J call TRBJ1-4, with D unclear. The CDR3 spans 15 residues. Per the germline V gene, CDR1 is SGHRS and CDR2 is YFSETQ. V was trimmed by 2 bases and J by 0 bases, leaving 8 bases between them. DNA of the CDR3: TGCGCCAGCAGCTTCGGTCGAACAACTAATGAAAAACTGTTTTTT. The encoded protein is CASSFGRTTNEKLFF.